The rows below give T cell receptor beta chains drawn from one sample of a study of cytomegalovirus exposure and HLA in healthy donors. Sequenced by immunoSEQ multiplex PCR; TCRdb stores in-frame clones only, minus some. The sample lists over 90,000 clones; 50% to 80% were seen once. Material for sequencing was PBMCs. The receptors here all came from a man in his sixties in good health and CMV-seronegative. CDR3s include the opening cysteine and the closing phenylalanine or tryptophan. Fields, in order: J gene, V gene, D gene, clone size, CDR3 DNA, CDR3 protein. D genes are given only for firm matches. Clone sizes are given selectively: once, few, many, or a class where the clone is expanded.

TRBJ1-6 | TRBV5-1 | TRBD1 | . | TGCGCCAGCAGCTTGGGGACAGGGGGCTTGGGTTCCCTTTCACCCCTCCACTTT | CASSLGTGGLGSLSPLHF
TRBJ1-1 | TRBV7-3 | . | . | TGTGCCAGCAGCTTCTTGGGGGGAACTGAAGCTTTCTTT | CASSFLGGTEAFF
TRBJ2-4 | TRBV28 | . | . | TGTGCCAGCAGTGGGGGGGACAAACTAGCCAAAAACATTCAGTACTTC | CASSGGDKLAKNIQYF
TRBJ2-7 | TRBV19 | TRBD2 | . | TGTGCCAGTAGTATTCCGGGGGGGTACGAGCAGTACTTC | CASSIPGGYEQYF
TRBJ2-1 | TRBV19 | TRBD1 | few | TGTGCCAGCCAAAAGGGGGCAGGAGCTTACAATGAGCAGTTCTTC | CASQKGAGAYNEQFF
TRBJ1-4 | TRBV19 | TRBD1 | few | TGTGCCAGTAGCCCCGGACAGGAACTCAGTGAAAAACTGTTTTTT | CASSPGQELSEKLFF
TRBJ1-6 | TRBV11-2 | . | few | TGTGCCAGCAGCTTAGAGAATTCGGCCCTCCACTTT | CASSLENSALHF
TRBJ1-2 | TRBV30 | . | . | TGTGCCTGGAGGACTATGGGGGGGAACTATGGCTACACCTTC | CAWRTMGGNYGYTF
TRBJ2-3 | TRBV5-1 | . | . | TGCGCCAGCAGCTTGGAGCTTAGCTCCGATACGCAGTATTTT | CASSLELSSDTQYF
TRBJ2-3 | TRBV5-1 | . | . | TGCGCCAGCAGCCGAGACAGAGATACGCAGTATTTT | CASSRDRDTQYF
TRBJ1-6 | TRBV19 | TRBD1 | . | TGTGCCAGTAGGGGGGACAGGGGGAATTCACCCCTCCACTTT | CASRGDRGNSPLHF
TRBJ2-1 | TRBV19 | . | . | TGTGCCAGTAGCCCAATTTTTACCGGGAAATCCTACAATGAGCAGTTCTTC | CASSPIFTGKSYNEQFF
TRBJ2-7 | TRBV2 | . | . | TGTGCCAGCAGTGAAGAATCGACACTCTCCTACGAGCAGTACTTC | CASSEESTLSYEQYF
TRBJ2-3 | TRBV7-9 | . | . | TGTGCCAGCAGCTTAGACTTAGCAGCAGATACGCAGTATTTT | CASSLDLAADTQYF
TRBJ1-1 | TRBV5-1 | TRBD1 | . | TGCGCCAGCAGCTCGAATTTACAGGGGACTGAAGCTTTCTTT | CASSSNLQGTEAFF
TRBJ2-3 | TRBV28 | TRBD1 | . | TGTGCCAGCAGGAGACAGGGTGGCACAGATACGCAGTATTTT | CASRRQGGTDTQYF
TRBJ1-2 | TRBV11-3 | TRBD1 | . | TGTGCCAGCAGCTTAGACGCGACAGGGGGCAAGGATGGCTACACCTTC | CASSLDATGGKDGYTF
TRBJ2-7 | TRBV6-5 | . | few | TGTGCCAGCAGTTACTCGAGATCCTACGAGCAGTACTTC | CASSYSRSYEQYF
TRBJ1-5 | TRBV19 | . | . | TGTGCCAGTAGTATATCGGGGAGTCAGCCCCAGCATTTT | CASSISGSQPQHF
TRBJ2-2 | TRBV7-6 | . | . | TGTGCCAGCAGCTTAGGACTAGCGAACACCGGGGAGCTGTTTTTT | CASSLGLANTGELFF
TRBJ1-1 | TRBV13 | . | . | TGTGCCAGCAGCCCGCTGCGGGTTGATGAAGCTTTCTTT | CASSPLRVDEAFF
TRBJ2-1 | TRBV6-4 | TRBD1 | . | TGTGCCAGCAGTGACGGGACAGGGGGCAATAATGAGCAGTTCTTC | CASSDGTGGNNEQFF
TRBJ2-7 | TRBV10-3 | . | . | TGTGCCATCAGTGAGTCTGCGGGGACGCCCGAGCAGTACTTC | CAISESAGTPEQYF
TRBJ1-6 | TRBV21-1 | . | . | TGTGCCAGCAGCAAACGACAGGCTAATTCACCCCTCCACTTT | CASSKRQANSPLHF
TRBJ2-7 | TRBV10-1 | . | . | TGCGCCAGCAGTGAATTGGTGTCGGACGAGCAGTACTTC | CASSELVSDEQYF
TRBJ2-7 | TRBV29-1 | TRBD1 | few | TGCAGCGTTCGGGCAGGGGGCTACGAGCAGTACTTC | CSVRAGGYEQYF
TRBJ1-2 | TRBV27 | TRBD1 | . | TGTGCCAGCAGTTTACTTACCTTTGGGACAGTAAGTGGCTACACCTTC | CASSLLTFGTVSGYTF
TRBJ2-6 | TRBV11-2 | TRBD1 | . | TGTGCCAGCAGCCCTGGACAGGGGAACTCTGGGGCCAACGTCCTGACTTTC | CASSPGQGNSGANVLTF
TRBJ1-5 | TRBV18 | TRBD1 | . | TGTGCCAGCTCGCAAGACAGGGCCGATCAGCCCCAGCATTTT | CASSQDRADQPQHF
TRBJ2-1 | TRBV6-4 | . | few | TGTGCCAGCAGTGACTCGAGTCGCAACCACAATGAGCAGTTCTTC | CASSDSSRNHNEQFF
TRBJ2-2 | TRBV6-1 | . | once | TGTGCCATCACCGAAGAGATCGCGGGGGCCGGGGAGCCGTTTTTT | CAITEEIAGAGEPFF
TRBJ2-4 | TRBV4-2 | . | . | TGTGCCAGCAGCCAAGATATCCAGGGAAGAGTACTGACCAAAAACATTCAGTACTTC | CASSQDIQGRVLTKNIQYF
TRBJ2-7 | TRBV6-6 | . | . | TGTGCCAGCAGTTACTCGGGGACTGGGAGCTCCTACGAGCAGTACTTC | CASSYSGTGSSYEQYF